This TCR beta chain comes out of a study of T-cell reconstitution after alpha-beta-depleted transplantation in children. Unique molecular identifiers were built into the TCRbeta library. TCRdb re-called the PCR reads with MiXCR, one entry per CDR3 protein. The table shows roughly 240,000 distinct CDR3 sequences, with roughly 8.2% occurring only once. This clonotype was picked up many times. This CDR3 is 16 amino acids long. V was shortened by 7 bases and J by 0 bases, with 13 bases between the two germline ends. The source was PBMCs, mostly from graft donor cells, collected 180 days after TCRalphabeta/CD19-depleted stem cell transplant. The receptor was derived from a male patient aged 10-17 years who had a stem cell transplant for acute lymphoblastic leukemia, so the T cells may come from the graft donor. This chain joins TRBV12-3 or TRBV12-4 and TRBJ2-6; possibly TRBD1 for D (6 bases). CDR3 DNA sequence: TGTGCCAGCAATTACAGGGTGTCCTCTGGGGCCAACGTCCTGACTTTC. Protein sequence: CASNYRVSSGANVLTF.